The entry below describes one T cell receptor beta chain. Its target is not known. V was cut by 4 bases and J by 3 bases, with 9 bases left in between. Germline values: CDR1 MNHEY, CDR2 SMNVEV (reference sequence). This CDR3 is 14 amino acids long. This entry comes from a study of cytomegalovirus exposure and HLA in healthy donors. General observations from the study: The study recorded more than 150 TCR beta chains that were cytomegalovirus-associated. Three chains linked to CMV were shown in vitro to be specific for CMV antigens. Subsequent analysis found a tendency for first-cohort TCR clusters to co-occur within the 90 to 150 validation repertoires.

Donors came from a validation cohort of 90 to 150 subjects, distinct from the first 666-subject cohort. TCRdb's table, derived via immunoSEQ multiplex PCR, lists solely in-frame clones and lacks some. The profile shows about 240,000 clones, more than 75% of them singletons. The TCR was taken from a woman younger than 45 in good health and CMV-seropositive. The material sequenced was PBMCs. The J gene is TRBJ2-2, the V gene TRBV27; a weak D match, TRBD2 (5 bases). The CDR3 DNA follows: TGTGCCAGCAGTTCGGGAAGGGACACCGGGGAGCTGTTTTTT. It encodes CASSSGRDTGELFF.